Below are 14 T cell receptor beta chains sequenced from a single sample in a study of cytomegalovirus exposure and HLA in healthy donors. A multiplex PCR was run with 60 Vbeta primers and 13 Jbeta primers. The data were produced by immunoSEQ multiplex PCR, yet TCRdb's version contains in-frame clones alone and is incomplete. This table holds around 150,000 clones, approximately 85% found once. The material sequenced was PBMCs. Receptors were obtained from a man aged 18 to 30 in good health and CMV-seropositive.

CDR3 DNA sequence: TGTGCCAGCAAAGGCGGGGGGGCTGTTTCGGAGCAGTACTTC. Protein sequence: CASKGGGAVSEQYF. The chain employs TRBV27 and TRBJ2-7; 9 bases fit TRBD2. This CDR3 contains 14 residues. Germline CDR1 MNHEY, CDR2 SMNVEV (reference sequence). V shed 7 bases, J shed 7 bases, and the junction held 11 bases outside the gene matches.

The chain carries TRBV27 and TRBJ1-4, with D tentatively TRBD1 (6 bases). CDR1 MNHEY and CDR2 SMNVEV come from the germline V gene (reference sequence). V lost 7 bases, J lost 8 bases, and 17 bases lay in between. The CDR3 runs to 14 residues. The CDR3 reads CASKIGQGREKLFF. The CDR3, as DNA: TGTGCCAGCAAAATAGGGCAGGGGCGCGAAAAACTGTTTTTT.

Comment on this clone: One junction end does not reproduce the germline sequence, and a read error may be involved. This rearrangement joins TRBV18 to TRBJ2-7; 7 nucleotides match TRBD1. The CDR3 runs to 15 residues. Germline V gene data show CDR1 as KGHSH and CDR2 as LQKENI. The DNA for the CDR3 is TGTGCCAGCTCACCACCCGGGGACAGACGTTACGGGCAGTACTTC. It is translated as CASSPPGDRRYGQYF.

The V and J genes are TRBV4-1 and TRBJ2-5; the D gene is possibly TRBD1 (6 bases). The CDR3 is 14 amino acids. Germline CDR1 MGHRA, CDR2 YSYEKL. Trimming removed 4 bases at V and 0 bases at J, with 9 bases between. The CDR3 bases are TGCGCCAGCAGCCGACAGGTAAACCAAGAGACCCAGTACTTC. It yields the protein CASSRQVNQETQYF.

The CDR3 reads CASSLGTSGVSQETQYF. The CDR3 DNA follows: TGTGCCAGCAGCTTAGGGACTAGCGGGGTCTCCCAGGAGACCCAGTACTTC. The chain links TRBV11-3 to TRBJ2-5; 12 bases line up with TRBD2. Germline CDR1 reads SGHNT; CDR2 reads YENEEA. The J segment lost 5 bases and the V segment lost 1 base, leaving 8 bases of the junction unmatched. This CDR3 has 17 amino acids.

The chain employs TRBV27 and TRBJ2-2; a possible D gene is TRBD2 (5 bases). CDR1 MNHEY and CDR2 SMNVEV come from the germline V gene (reference sequence). The CDR3 has 12 amino acids. The V end lost 7 bases, the J end lost 6 bases, and 9 bases lay between the germline ends. This CDR3 is CASTPGSGELFF. As DNA, the CDR3 is TGTGCCAGCACCCCGGGGTCCGGGGAGCTGTTTTTT.

This clone showed up just once. The genes are TRBV9 and TRBJ1-1, with D uncertain. V dropped 0 bases and J dropped 5 bases, with 8 bases sitting between them. The germline V gene has CDR1 SGDLS and CDR2 YYNGEE. The CDR3 is 13 residues long. The CDR3 loop reads CASSVEGGTEAFF. CDR3 DNA sequence: TGTGCCAGCAGCGTAGAGGGAGGGACTGAAGCTTTCTTT.

The chain has TRBV27 and TRBJ2-7, with a weak D call TRBD1 (6 bases). Germline V gene data show CDR1 as MNHEY and CDR2 as SMNVEV (reference sequence). V lost 5 bases and J 3 bases, leaving 20 bases between the germline ends. CDR3 length: 16 residues. DNA of the CDR3: TGTGCCAGCAGTCCCTCGACAGGAGATTTCGGCTACGAGCAGTACTTC. This gives the protein CASSPSTGDFGYEQYF.

The sample holds one count of this clone. J is TRBJ2-1 and V is TRBV5-4, with D perhaps matching TRBD1 (5 bases). Germline values: CDR1 SGHNT, CDR2 YYREEE (reference sequence). The germline V and J ends were trimmed by 0 bases and 3 bases, with 10 bases remaining between them. CDR3 length: 15 residues. The CDR3, as DNA: TGTGCCAGCAGCTTGGGTATGGGGCGCTACAATGAGCAGTTCTTC. Encoded protein: CASSLGMGRYNEQFF.

The chain has TRBV27 and TRBJ2-7, with D possibly TRBD2 on 5 matching bases. The CDR3 extends over 12 amino acids. Germline CDR1 is MNHEY and CDR2 is SMNVEV (reference sequence). The V gene lost 6 bases and the J gene lost 2 bases, with 8 bases spanning the gap. For the CDR3, the DNA is TGTGCCAGCAGCGGGAATACCTACGAGCAGTACTTC. The encoded protein is CASSGNTYEQYF.

The chain joins TRBV10-2 to TRBJ2-1; tentatively, D is TRBD2 (6 bases). CDR1 WSHSY and CDR2 SAAADI come from the germline V gene. V was trimmed by 6 bases and J by 7 bases, leaving 13 bases between them. The CDR3 runs to 13 residues. CDR3 nucleotide sequence: TGCGCCAGCAGGGGGGACTTGGGGAATGAGCAGTTCTTC. Residues: CASRGDLGNEQFF.

The J gene is TRBJ1-3, the V gene TRBV27; tentative D call: TRBD1 (6 bases). The CDR3 runs to 15 residues. Germline assignment: CDR1 MNHEY and CDR2 SMNVEV (reference sequence). V lost 4 bases to trimming and J lost 2 bases, with 12 bases between them. Written as DNA, the CDR3 is TGTGCCAGCAGTTCGGCGGACAGTACTGGAAACACCATATATTTT. Protein product: CASSSADSTGNTIYF.

V is TRBV7-2 and J is TRBJ2-3; the match to TRBD2 covers 10 bases. CDR1 is SGHTA and CDR2 is FQGNSA in the germline V gene. CDR3 length equals 16 residues. Losses at the gene ends were 2 bases for V and 2 bases for J; bases not matched to a gene: 4. This chain's CDR3 is CASSLKRGGLTDTQYF. The DNA of the CDR3 is TGTGCCAGCAGCTTAAAGCGGGGGGGCCTCACAGATACGCAGTATTTT.

Concerning this clone: An end of the junction does not agree with germline; a read error may underlie this. The chain has TRBV7-3 and TRBJ2-2; 8 bases match TRBD1. The germline CDR1 and CDR2 sequences are SGHTA and FQGTGA. The CDR3 runs 16 residues. CDR3 nucleotides: TGTGCCAGCAGATTAACGGGACAGGTCCCCACCGGGGAGCTGTTTTTT. It is translated as CASRLTGQVPTGELFF.